The clone carrying this TCR beta chain is a singleton in its sample. The sample originates from a study of blood T cell repertoires in COVID-19. TCRdb keeps only in-frame clones here, not all; method: immunoSEQ multiplex PCR. The sample lists tens of thousands of clones; 74% were seen once. V dropped 4 bases and J dropped 5 bases, with 11 bases sitting between them. CDR3 length: 14 residues. Germline V gives CDR1 SGHTA, CDR2 FQGTGA. The chain joins TRBV7-3 to TRBJ2-2; a weak D match, TRBD1 (5 bases). This receptor was identified in a woman older than 75 with acute or convalescent COVID-19. The sequenced sample was peripheral blood. In DNA form, the CDR3 reads TGTGCCAGCAGCTCCTCAGGGCCAACCGGGGAGCTGTTTTTT. Translated: CASSSSGPTGELFF.